The 19 T cell receptor beta chains given below trace back to one sample, sequenced in a study of cytomegalovirus exposure and HLA in healthy donors. PCR involved 60 Vbeta and 13 Jbeta primers. The repertoire was sequenced with immunoSEQ multiplex PCR; TCRdb's copy has only in-frame clones and lacks some. The profile shows approximately 150,000 clones, 81% of them singletons. The sequencing sample was made of PBMCs. The source of these receptors is a man between 50 and 59 years old in good health and CMV-seropositive.

This chain connects TRBV28 to TRBJ1-1; 7 bases fit TRBD1. J lost 2 bases, V lost 6 bases, and 3 bases had no gene match. CDR1 is MDHEN, CDR2 SYDVKM, per germline. This CDR3 contains 13 residues. The DNA for the CDR3 is TGTGCCAGCAGAGACAGGGCAAACACTGAAGCTTTCTTT. Translated: CASRDRANTEAFF.

The chain uses TRBV6-5 and TRBJ2-7; weak D call: TRBD1 (6 bases). The germline V gene encodes CDR1 MNHEY and CDR2 SVGAGI. CDR3 length equals 13 residues. Trimming stripped 5 bases from V and 6 bases from J, with 14 bases between. CDR3 nucleotide sequence: TGTGCCAGCAGTATAGGGGACACGGGCGAGCAGTACTTC. Protein: CASSIGDTGEQYF.

The rearrangement joins TRBV28 to TRBJ1-2, with a possible D match to TRBD1 (6 bases). Germline CDR1 reads MDHEN; CDR2 reads SYDVKM. The length of the CDR3 is 15 residues. Trimming cost V 3 bases and J 6 bases, with 17 bases left between them. In DNA form, the CDR3 reads TGTGCCAGCAGTTTGGGTTCGGGGGGCCTGGATGGCTACACCTTC. Its protein is CASSLGSGGLDGYTF.

The V gene is TRBV9, the J gene TRBJ1-2; 8 positions agree with TRBD1. CDR1 SGDLS and CDR2 YYNGEE come from the germline V gene. V was pared by 3 bases and J by 1 base, with 5 bases of the junction left unmatched. The CDR3 has 15 amino acids. The CDR3: CASSDLGQGNYGYTF. CDR3 nucleotides: TGTGCCAGCAGCGATTTAGGACAGGGTAACTATGGCTACACCTTC. The full variable domain, its missing parts supplied by reference TRBV9 and TRBJ1-2, is DSGVTQTPKHLITATGQRVTLRCSPRSGDLSVYWYQQSLDQGLQFLIQYYNGEERAKGNILERFSAQQFPDLHSELNLSSLELGDSALYFCASSDLGQGNYGYTFGSGTRLTVV.

CDR3 region: CASSGGWTSGPETQYF. For the CDR3, the DNA is TGTGCCAGCAGTGGAGGCTGGACTAGCGGGCCAGAGACCCAGTACTTC. The rearrangement uses TRBV6-6 and TRBJ2-5; 11 bases line up with TRBD2. V was clipped by 5 bases and J by 4 bases; unmatched bases: 9. CDR1 MNHNY and CDR2 SVGAGI come from the germline V gene (reference sequence). CDR3 length: 16 residues.

The rearrangement joins TRBV11-2 to TRBJ2-7; TRBD2 is a possible D gene (5 bases). The V gene's germline CDR1 is SGHAT and CDR2 FQNNGV. The CDR3 totals 17 residues. Trimming stripped 5 bases from V and 0 bases from J, with 20 bases between. The CDR3 loop reads CASSLRRGRGSSYEQYF. In DNA form, the CDR3 reads TGTGCCAGCAGCCTCCGTCGGGGTCGTGGGAGCTCCTACGAGCAGTACTTC.

V usage is TRBV5-1 and J usage is TRBJ2-2; the D gene is possibly TRBD2 (5 bases). Trimming cost V 0 bases and J 0 bases, with 9 bases left between them. The CDR3 is 16 amino acids. Germline loops: CDR1 SGHRS, CDR2 YFSETQ. In DNA, the CDR3 is TGCGCCAGCAGCTTGGAAGGGAGACCGAACACCGGGGAGCTGTTTTTT. Protein sequence: CASSLEGRPNTGELFF.

The gene calls are TRBV18 and TRBJ2-4; the D gene is possibly TRBD2 (6 bases). Germline CDR1 is KGHSH and CDR2 is LQKENI. V was cut by 2 bases and J by 5 bases, with 13 bases left in between. This CDR3 is 15 amino acids long. The CDR3, as DNA: TGTGCCAGCTCACCAGCGGGAAGTGGAGAAAACATTCAGTACTTC. This translates into CASSPAGSGENIQYF.

The genes are TRBV6-1 and TRBJ2-3, with D possibly TRBD2 on 6 matching bases. Germline values: CDR1 MNHNS, CDR2 SASEGT. The V gene lost 2 bases and the J gene lost 1 base, with 28 bases spanning the gap. This CDR3 has 21 residues. The CDR3 DNA reads TGTGCCAGCAGTGAAAGAAAGTCGGAGGGAACCGGAGATTGGCGCACAGATACGCAGTATTTT. Its protein is CASSERKSEGTGDWRTDTQYF.

This clone was observed a few times. This chain uses TRBV7-3 with TRBJ1-5, with D unclear. This CDR3 region has 13 residues. V lost 0 bases and J 4 bases, leaving 4 bases between the germline ends. The germline V gene encodes CDR1 SGHTA and CDR2 FQGTGA. CDR3 amino acids: CASSLTINQPQHF. CDR3 coding DNA: TGTGCCAGCAGCTTAACAATAAATCAGCCCCAGCATTTT.

This chain joins TRBV5-1 and TRBJ2-5, with TRBD1 matching 9 bases. This CDR3 region has 19 residues. Germline trimming cut 4 bases from V and 2 bases from J; bases unmatched to any gene: 18. Germline CDR1 is SGHRS and CDR2 is YFSETQ. The CDR3 DNA reads TGCGCCAGCAGCCTGGTGGGACAGGGTGCGGGTGGGCCACAAGAGACCCAGTACTTC. It is translated as CASSLVGQGAGGPQETQYF.

This chain links TRBV6-5 with TRBJ1-4; tentative D call: TRBD1 (5 bases). The germline V and J ends were trimmed by 0 bases and 3 bases, with 11 bases remaining between them. This CDR3 is 16 amino acids long. Germline V lookup: CDR1 MNHEY, CDR2 SVGAGI. The CDR3 nucleotides are TGTGCCAGCAGTTACTCAAGTGGGGCGCCTAATGAAAAACTGTTTTTT. Amino acids: CASSYSSGAPNEKLFF.

This sequence joins TRBV11-2 and TRBJ2-5, with 13 bases matching TRBD2. Looked up from germline, CDR1 is SGHAT and CDR2 is FQNNGV. With 9 bases clipped from V and 5 bases from J, the junction kept 9 bases outside the gene matches. The CDR3 loop spans 15 amino acids. This CDR3 reads CASRGLAGRKETQYF. For the CDR3, the DNA is TGTGCCAGTAGGGGACTAGCGGGAAGAAAGGAGACCCAGTACTTC.

This clone was detected only a few times. The chain recombines TRBV7-2 with TRBJ2-3, with 10 bases that match TRBD2. This CDR3 is built from 17 residues. Germline lookup yields CDR1 SGHTA and CDR2 FQGNSA. V shed 5 bases and J 2 bases; nucleotides not matched to a gene: 10. The CDR3 coding sequence is TGTGCCAGCAGCGTAGTGGTAGCGGGGGGCCTCACAGATACGCAGTATTTT. Protein: CASSVVVAGGLTDTQYF. Full variable domain (missing parts from reference TRBV7-2 and TRBJ2-3): GAGVSQSPSNKVTEKGKDVELRCDPISGHTALYWYRQSLGQGLEFLIYFQGNSAPDKSGLPSDRFSAERTGGSVSTLTIQRTQQEDSAVYLCASSVVVAGGLTDTQYFGPGTRLTVL.

In this sample, this clone turned up once. The chain carries TRBV6-6 and TRBJ2-4; the match to TRBD1 covers 8 bases. The CDR3 consists of 14 residues. CDR1 is MNHNY, CDR2 SVGAGI, per germline (reference sequence). V lost 6 bases to trimming and J lost 6 bases; unmatched junction nucleotides: 7. As DNA, the CDR3 is TGTGCCAGCAGCCCCAGGGGGCTCGGAAACATTCAGTACTTC. Translated: CASSPRGLGNIQYF.

The chain joins TRBV5-4 to TRBJ1-3, with a possible D match to TRBD1 (5 bases). Germline V gives CDR1 SGHNT, CDR2 YYREEE (reference sequence). The CDR3 spans 13 residues. V gave up 1 base and J gave up 3 bases, with 5 bases separating them. CDR3 sequence: CASSLQGGNTIYF. As DNA, the CDR3 is TGTGCCAGCAGCTTGCAGGGTGGAAACACCATATATTTT.

This clone was detected only once. The chain uses TRBV5-1 and TRBJ2-4; weak D call: TRBD1 (6 bases). Germline CDR1 reads SGHRS; CDR2 reads YFSETQ. The CDR3 runs 15 residues. V was shortened by 0 bases and J by 1 base, with 8 bases between the two germline ends. CDR3 coding DNA: TGCGCCAGCAGCTTGGGGACAGACGCCAAAAACATTCAGTACTTC. Encoded protein: CASSLGTDAKNIQYF.

The chain is built from TRBV6-5 and TRBJ2-3, with D tentatively TRBD2 (5 bases). Germline lookup yields CDR1 MNHEY and CDR2 SVGAGI. V was shortened by 2 bases and J by 6 bases, with 18 bases between the two germline ends. The CDR3 contains 16 residues. Here the CDR3 DNA reads TGTGCCAGCAGTTACGGGCCGCCGAAAAGAGGGGATACGCAGTATTTT. Protein sequence: CASSYGPPKRGDTQYF.

The rearrangement uses TRBV9 and TRBJ2-1; 8 nucleotides match TRBD2. Per the germline V gene, CDR1 is SGDLS and CDR2 is YYNGEE. The J segment lost 1 base and the V segment lost 2 bases, leaving 2 bases of the junction unmatched. This CDR3 has 15 amino acids. The DNA of the CDR3 is TGTGCCAGCAGCGTCTTAGCGGGGTCCTACAATGAGCAGTTCTTC. Translation gives CASSVLAGSYNEQFF. Together with reference TRBV9 and TRBJ2-1, the CDR3 gives the full variable domain: DSGVTQTPKHLITATGQRVTLRCSPRSGDLSVYWYQQSLDQGLQFLIQYYNGEERAKGNILERFSAQQFPDLHSELNLSSLELGDSALYFCASSVLAGSYNEQFFGPGTRLTVL.